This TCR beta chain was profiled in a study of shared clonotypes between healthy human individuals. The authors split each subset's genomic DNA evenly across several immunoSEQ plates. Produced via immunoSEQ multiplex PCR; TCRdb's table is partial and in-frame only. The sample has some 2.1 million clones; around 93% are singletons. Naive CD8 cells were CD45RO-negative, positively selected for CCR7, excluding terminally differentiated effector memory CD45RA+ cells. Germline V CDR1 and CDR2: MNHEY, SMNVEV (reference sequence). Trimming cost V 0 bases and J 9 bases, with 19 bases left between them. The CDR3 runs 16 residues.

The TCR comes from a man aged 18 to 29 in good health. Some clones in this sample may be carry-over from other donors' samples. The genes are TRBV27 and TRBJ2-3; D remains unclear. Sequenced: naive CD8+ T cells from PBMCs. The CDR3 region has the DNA TGTGCCAGCAGTTTATCGAAGAACCCGGTCGGACGCACGCAGTATTTT. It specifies CASSLSKNPVGRTQYF.